This TCR beta chain was found in a study of cytomegalovirus exposure and HLA in healthy donors. Profiled with immunoSEQ multiplex PCR; TCRdb holds only in-frame clones, not every one. The sample consists of some 110,000 clones, about 82% of them appearing once. The CDR3 extends over 13 amino acids. V shed 6 bases and J shed 0 bases, with 8 bases lying between them. Germline V gene data show CDR1 as MNHEY and CDR2 as SVGAGI. The roughly 120-subject validation cohort, separate from the approximately 630-subject first cohort, included the donors. The receptor's source is a man aged 18 to 29 in good health and CMV-seronegative. The chain is built from TRBV6-5 and TRBJ1-2; D call uncertain. Sequencing was carried out using PBMCs. The chain's CDR3 is CASSRDSNYGYTF. The CDR3 DNA is TGTGCCAGCAGCCGGGATTCTAACTATGGCTACACCTTC.